This T cell receptor (beta chain) comes out of a study of cytomegalovirus exposure and HLA in healthy donors. Study overall: The approximately 120 validation repertoires were reported in a later analysis to have been generated on the same platform as the 500 to 700 first-cohort repertoires.

Study-level results: Per published reports, the classifier diagnosed cytomegalovirus status with high specificity and sensitivity.

The table came from immunoSEQ multiplex PCR; TCRdb's copy has only in-frame clones and leaves some out. The sample consists of 150,000 to 200,000 clones, roughly 80% of them appearing once. In regard to this clone: Its cognate antigen is unknown.

With 0 bases removed from V and 1 base from J, the gap between germline ends came to 7 bases. The CDR3 loop spans 13 amino acids. Looked up from germline, CDR1 is GTSNPN and CDR2 is SVGIG (reference sequence). Source material: PBMCs. The gene calls are TRBV30 and TRBJ2-7, with D uncertain. The clonotype was recovered from a man between 18 and 29 years old in good health and CMV-seropositive. CDR3 in amino acids: CAWSVSVSYEQYF. The CDR3 nucleotides read TGTGCCTGGAGTGTGTCGGTATCCTACGAGCAGTACTTC. Variable domain in full (rest from reference TRBV30 and TRBJ2-7): SQTIHQWPATLVQPVGSPLSLECTVEGTSNPNLYWYRQAAGRGLQLLFYSVGIGQISSEVPQNLSASRPQDRQFILSSKKLLLSDSGFYLCAWSVSVSYEQYFGPGTRLTVT.